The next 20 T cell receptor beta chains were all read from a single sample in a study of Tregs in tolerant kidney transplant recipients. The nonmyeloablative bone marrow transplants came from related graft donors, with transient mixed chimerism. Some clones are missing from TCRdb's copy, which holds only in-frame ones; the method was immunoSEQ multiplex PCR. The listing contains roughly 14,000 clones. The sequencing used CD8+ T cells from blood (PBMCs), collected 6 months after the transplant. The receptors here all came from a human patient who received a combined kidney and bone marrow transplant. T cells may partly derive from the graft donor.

The CDR3 DNA, read in part, is TGCGCCAGCAGTACAGACAGGGGCCCCCTCTACGAG. Its translation is CASSTDRGPLYE. Given in full, the CDR3 is CASSTDRGPLYEQYF. V gene TRBV10-2 combines with J gene TRBJ2-7, with 8 bases aligning to TRBD1. The read ends 3 residues shy of where the CDR3 ends; the end is completed using the germline J gene. V was pared by 5 bases and J by 3 bases, with 9 bases of the junction left unmatched. CDR1 is WSHSY, CDR2 SAAADI, per germline. This CDR3 comprises 15 residues.

CDR3 DNA (partial): TGCAGCGTCGGTCGGGGGACAGGGGGTGGAAACACC. Protein product: CSVGRGTGGGNT. The entire CDR3 protein reads CSVGRGTGGGNTIYF. V usage is TRBV29-1 and J usage is TRBJ1-3; 11 positions match TRBD1. The read terminates 3 residues before the CDR3 end, so the remaining end is supplied by the germline J gene. This CDR3 comprises 15 residues. Germline V gives CDR1 SQVTM, CDR2 ANQGSEA. With 6 bases clipped from V and 3 bases from J, the junction kept 7 bases outside the gene matches.

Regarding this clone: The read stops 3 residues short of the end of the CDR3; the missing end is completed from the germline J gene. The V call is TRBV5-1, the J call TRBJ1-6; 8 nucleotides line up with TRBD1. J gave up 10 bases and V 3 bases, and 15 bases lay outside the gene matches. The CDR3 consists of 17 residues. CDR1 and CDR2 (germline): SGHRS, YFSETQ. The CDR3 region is CASSSPAPQGARSPLHF. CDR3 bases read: TGCGCCAGCAGCTCCCCGGCCCCCCAGGGGGCGCGATCACCC.

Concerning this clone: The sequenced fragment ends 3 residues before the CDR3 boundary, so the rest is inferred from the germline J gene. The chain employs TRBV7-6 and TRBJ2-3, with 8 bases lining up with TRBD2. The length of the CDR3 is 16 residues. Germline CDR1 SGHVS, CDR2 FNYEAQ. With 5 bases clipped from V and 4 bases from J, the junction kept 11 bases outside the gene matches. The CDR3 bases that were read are TGTGCCAGCAGCCTTCCGGGACTAGGCTCGCCAGATACG. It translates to CASSLPGLGSPDT. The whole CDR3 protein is CASSLPGLGSPDTQYF.

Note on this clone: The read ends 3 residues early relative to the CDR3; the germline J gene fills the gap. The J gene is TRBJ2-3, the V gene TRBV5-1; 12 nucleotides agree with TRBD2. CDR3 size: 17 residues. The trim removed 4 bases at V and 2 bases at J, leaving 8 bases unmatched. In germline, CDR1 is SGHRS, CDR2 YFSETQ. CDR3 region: CASSHRTSGTFTDTQYF. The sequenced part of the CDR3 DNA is TGCGCCAGCAGCCATAGGACTAGCGGGACCTTCACAGATACG.

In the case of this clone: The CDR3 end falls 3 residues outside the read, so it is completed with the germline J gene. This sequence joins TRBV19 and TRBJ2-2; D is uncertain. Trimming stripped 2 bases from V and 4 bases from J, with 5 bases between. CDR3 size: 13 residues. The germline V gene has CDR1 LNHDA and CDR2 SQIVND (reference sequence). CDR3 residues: CASSIRVTGELFF. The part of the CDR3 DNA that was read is TGTGCCAGTAGTATACGGGTCACCGGGGAG.

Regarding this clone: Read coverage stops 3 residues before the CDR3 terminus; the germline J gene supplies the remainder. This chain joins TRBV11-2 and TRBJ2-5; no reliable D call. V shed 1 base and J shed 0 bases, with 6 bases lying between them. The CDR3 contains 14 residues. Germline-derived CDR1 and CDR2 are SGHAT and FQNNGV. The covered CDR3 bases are TGTGCCAGCAGCTTAGGAAGGTACCAAGAGACC. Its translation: CASSLGRYQET. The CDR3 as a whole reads CASSLGRYQETQYF. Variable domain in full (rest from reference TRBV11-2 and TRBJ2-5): EAGVAQSPRYKIIEKRQSVAFWCNPISGHATLYWYQQILGQGPKLLIQFQNNGVVDDSQLPKDRFSAERLKGVDSTLKIQPAKLEDSAVYLCASSLGRYQETQYFGPGTRLLVL.

CDR3 loop: CASSSGPGRGRPLFF. The covered CDR3 bases are TGTGCCAGCAGTTCAGGACCGGGGCGGGGGAGACCA. This chain connects TRBV7-6 to TRBJ1-4; D perhaps matches TRBD1 (5 bases). The read ends 3 residues early relative to the CDR3; the germline J gene fills the gap. The CDR3 has 15 amino acids. Germline-derived CDR1 and CDR2 are SGHVS and FNYEAQ.

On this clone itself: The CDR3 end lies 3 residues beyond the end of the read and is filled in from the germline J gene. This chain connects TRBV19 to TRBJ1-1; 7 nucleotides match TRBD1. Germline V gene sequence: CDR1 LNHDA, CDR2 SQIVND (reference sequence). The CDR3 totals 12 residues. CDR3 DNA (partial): TGTGCCAGTAGTGTCGGAACAGGGGTA. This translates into CASSVGTGV. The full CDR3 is CASSVGTGVAFF.

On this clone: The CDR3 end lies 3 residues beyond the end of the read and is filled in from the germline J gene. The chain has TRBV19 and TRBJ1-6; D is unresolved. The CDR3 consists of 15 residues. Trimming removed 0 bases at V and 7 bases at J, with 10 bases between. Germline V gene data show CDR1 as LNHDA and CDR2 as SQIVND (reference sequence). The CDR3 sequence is CASSIEGSPNSPLHF. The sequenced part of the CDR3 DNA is TGTGCCAGTAGTATAGAGGGCAGCCCAAATTCACCC.

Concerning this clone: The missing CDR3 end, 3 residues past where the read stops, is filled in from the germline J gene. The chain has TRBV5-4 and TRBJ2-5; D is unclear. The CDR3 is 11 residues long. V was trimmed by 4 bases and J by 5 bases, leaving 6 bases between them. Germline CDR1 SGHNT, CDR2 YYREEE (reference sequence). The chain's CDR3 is CASSTRETQYF. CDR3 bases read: TGTGCCAGCAGCACGCGGGAGACC.

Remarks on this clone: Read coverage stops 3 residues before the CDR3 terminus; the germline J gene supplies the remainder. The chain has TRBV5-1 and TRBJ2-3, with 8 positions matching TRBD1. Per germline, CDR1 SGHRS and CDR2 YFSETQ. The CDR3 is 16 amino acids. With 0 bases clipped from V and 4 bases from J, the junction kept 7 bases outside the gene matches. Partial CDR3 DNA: TGCGCCAGCAGCTTGGGGACAGGGACCCCCGCAGATACG. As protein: CASSLGTGTPADT. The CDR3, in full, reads CASSLGTGTPADTQYF.

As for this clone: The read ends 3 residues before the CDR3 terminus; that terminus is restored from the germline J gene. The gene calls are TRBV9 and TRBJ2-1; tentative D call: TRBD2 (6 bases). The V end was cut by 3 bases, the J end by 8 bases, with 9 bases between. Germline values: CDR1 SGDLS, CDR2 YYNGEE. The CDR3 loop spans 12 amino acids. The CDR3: CASSASVHEQFF. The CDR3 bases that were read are TGTGCCAGCAGCGCTAGCGTCCATGAG.

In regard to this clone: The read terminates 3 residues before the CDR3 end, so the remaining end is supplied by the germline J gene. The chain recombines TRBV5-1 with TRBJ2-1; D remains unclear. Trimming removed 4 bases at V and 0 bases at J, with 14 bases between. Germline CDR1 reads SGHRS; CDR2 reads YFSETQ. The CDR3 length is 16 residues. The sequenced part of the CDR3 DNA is TGCGCCAGCAGCCATGTCCCACTGAGCTCCTACAATGAG. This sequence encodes CASSHVPLSSYNE. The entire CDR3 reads CASSHVPLSSYNEQFF.

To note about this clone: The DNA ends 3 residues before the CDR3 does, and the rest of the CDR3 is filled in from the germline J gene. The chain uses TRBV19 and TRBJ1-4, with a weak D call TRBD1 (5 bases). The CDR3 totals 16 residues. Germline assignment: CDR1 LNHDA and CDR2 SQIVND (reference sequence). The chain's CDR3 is CASSILPGTRGSPLFF. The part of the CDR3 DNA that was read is TGTGCCAGTAGTATATTACCCGGGACTAGAGGTTCACCA. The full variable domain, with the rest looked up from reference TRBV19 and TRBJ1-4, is DGGITQSPKYLFRKEGQNVTLSCEQNLNHDAMYWYRQDPGQGLRLIYYSQIVNDFQKGDIAEGYSVSREKKESFPLTVTSAQKNPTAFYLCASSILPGTRGSPLFFGSGTQLSVL.

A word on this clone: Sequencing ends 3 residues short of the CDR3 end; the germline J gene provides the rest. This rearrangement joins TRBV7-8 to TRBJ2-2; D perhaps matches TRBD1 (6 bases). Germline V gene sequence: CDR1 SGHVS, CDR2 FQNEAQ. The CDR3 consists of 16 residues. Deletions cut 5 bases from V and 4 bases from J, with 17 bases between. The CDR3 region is CASSPQGQFLTGELFF. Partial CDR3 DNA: TGTGCCAGCAGCCCTCAGGGGCAGTTCCTCACCGGGGAG.

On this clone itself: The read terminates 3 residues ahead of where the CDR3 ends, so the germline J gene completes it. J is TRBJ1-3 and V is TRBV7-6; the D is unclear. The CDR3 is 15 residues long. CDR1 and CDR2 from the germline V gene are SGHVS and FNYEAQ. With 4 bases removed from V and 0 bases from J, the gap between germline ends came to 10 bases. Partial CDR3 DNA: TGTGCCAGCAGCTCGACATGGATCTCTGGAAACACC. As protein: CASSSTWISGNT. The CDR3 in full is CASSSTWISGNTIYF.

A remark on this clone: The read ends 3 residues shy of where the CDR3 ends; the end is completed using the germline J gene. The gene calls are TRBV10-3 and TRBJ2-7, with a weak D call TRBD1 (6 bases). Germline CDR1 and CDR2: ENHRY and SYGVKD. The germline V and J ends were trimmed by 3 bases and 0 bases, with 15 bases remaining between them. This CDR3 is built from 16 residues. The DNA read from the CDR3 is TGTGCCATCAGTGACCCTGACAGGATGGCCTCCTACGAG. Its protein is CAISDPDRMASYE. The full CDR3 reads CAISDPDRMASYEQYF.

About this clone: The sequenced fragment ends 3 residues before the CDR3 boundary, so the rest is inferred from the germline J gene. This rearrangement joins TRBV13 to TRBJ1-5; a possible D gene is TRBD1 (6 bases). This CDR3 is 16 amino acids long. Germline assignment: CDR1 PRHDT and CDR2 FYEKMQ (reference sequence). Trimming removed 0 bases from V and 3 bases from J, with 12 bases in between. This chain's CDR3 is CASSLGGGGVNQPQHF. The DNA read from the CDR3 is TGTGCCAGCAGCTTAGGAGGTGGGGGCGTCAATCAGCCC. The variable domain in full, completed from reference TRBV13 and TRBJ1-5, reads AAGVIQSPRHLIKEKRETATLKCYPIPRHDTVYWYQQGPGQDPQFLISFYEKMQSDKGSIPDRFSAQQFSDYHSELNMSSLELGDSALYFCASSLGGGGVNQPQHFGDGTRLSIL.

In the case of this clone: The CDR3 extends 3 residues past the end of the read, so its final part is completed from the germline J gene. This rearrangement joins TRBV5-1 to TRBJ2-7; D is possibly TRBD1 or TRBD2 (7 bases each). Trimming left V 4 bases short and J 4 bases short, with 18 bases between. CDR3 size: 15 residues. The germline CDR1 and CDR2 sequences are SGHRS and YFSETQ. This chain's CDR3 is CASSPWNRGGYEQYF. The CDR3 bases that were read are TGCGCCAGCAGCCCCTGGAACAGGGGAGGGTACGAG.